These T cell receptor beta chains were read from a single sample in a study of cytomegalovirus exposure and HLA in healthy donors. Profiled with immunoSEQ multiplex PCR; TCRdb holds only in-frame clones, not every one. This sample has some 91,000 clones; roughly 80% occur once, and the top ten carry about 7%. The material sequenced was PBMCs. These receptors were collected from a man aged 40-49 years in good health and CMV-seropositive. Each CDR3 is given with its conserved first and last residue. Fields, in order: V gene, J gene, clone size, D gene, CDR3 protein, CDR3 DNA. D genes are given only for firm matches. Only part of the rows carry a size: once, few, many, or a class if the clone is expanded.

TRBV28	TRBJ2-5	few	TRBD1	CASRKGQQETQYF	TGTGCCAGCAGAAAGGGACAGCAAGAGACCCAGTACTTC
TRBV6-5	TRBJ1-1	.	TRBD1	CASRQTGARTEAFF	TGTGCCAGCAGGCAGACAGGGGCGAGGACTGAAGCTTTCTTT
TRBV11-2	TRBJ2-4	.	.	CASSSTHLYRVLAKNIQYF	TGTGCCAGCAGCTCAACCCATCTCTATCGTGTACTAGCCAAAAACATTCAGTACTTC
TRBV5-1	TRBJ1-5	few	.	CASSIGDNQPQHF	TGCGCCAGCAGCATAGGGGATAATCAGCCCCAGCATTTT
TRBV15	TRBJ2-1	.	TRBD2	CATSRIAGAYNEQFF	TGTGCCACCAGCAGGATAGCGGGGGCCTACAATGAGCAGTTCTTC
TRBV7-8	TRBJ1-5	.	.	CASSPRPGGNQPQHF	TGTGCCAGCAGCCCCCGGCCGGGGGGCAATCAGCCCCAGCATTTT
TRBV7-9	TRBJ2-5	few	TRBD2	CSSSFLAGDIRETQYF	TGTTCCAGCAGCTTCTTAGCGGGAGACATACGGGAGACCCAGTACTTC
TRBV5-8	TRBJ1-4	.	.	CASSLTGQLATNEKLFF	TGTGCCAGCAGCTTGACCGGACAGTTAGCAACTAATGAAAAACTGTTTTTT
TRBV5-8	TRBJ2-3	.	TRBD2	CASSLVAGAVDTQYF	TGTGCCAGCAGCTTGGTAGCGGGGGCCGTAGATACGCAGTATTTT
TRBV9	TRBJ1-1	.	.	CASSVDAGWTEAFF	TGTGCCAGCAGCGTAGATGCGGGGTGGACTGAAGCTTTCTTT
TRBV27	TRBJ1-2	.	TRBD1	CASSSHRQGGYGYTF	TGTGCCAGCAGTTCCCACAGACAGGGAGGCTATGGCTACACCTTC
TRBV7-8	TRBJ1-5	.	.	CASSLGAGLDQPQHF	TGTGCCAGCAGCTTAGGGGCAGGGTTAGACCAGCCCCAGCATTTT
TRBV10-1	TRBJ2-1	.	TRBD2	CASSEYGGGHREQFF	TGCGCCAGCAGTGAGTACGGGGGGGGGCACCGGGAGCAGTTCTTC
TRBV27	TRBJ1-2	.	TRBD1	CASSLTGNYGYTF	TGTGCCAGCAGCTTGACAGGGAACTATGGCTACACCTTC
TRBV6-6	TRBJ1-1	.	.	CASSFGGSSEAFF	TGTGCCAGCAGTTTCGGCGGGAGCAGTGAAGCTTTCTTT
TRBV27	TRBJ2-1	.	TRBD1	CASRYRGSYNEQFF	TGTGCCAGCAGATACAGGGGATCCTACAATGAGCAGTTCTTC
TRBV5-8	TRBJ2-2	once	TRBD1	CASSLGWTGGKELFF	TGTGCCAGCAGCTTGGGATGGACAGGGGGCAAGGAGCTGTTTTTT
TRBV7-8	TRBJ2-2	.	.	CASSQRSGPTGELFF	TGTGCCAGCAGCCAGAGGTCAGGGCCCACCGGGGAGCTGTTTTTT
TRBV5-1	TRBJ2-7	.	.	CASSDDWGAYEQYF	TGCGCCAGCAGCGACGACTGGGGGGCCTACGAGCAGTACTTC
TRBV5-4	TRBJ2-7	.	TRBD2	CASSLGHASGEYEQYF	TGTGCCAGCAGCTTGGGTCACGCTAGCGGGGAATACGAGCAGTACTTC
TRBV4-3	TRBJ2-7	few	TRBD1	CASSQGDSYEQYF	TGCGCCAGCAGCCAGGGGGACAGCTACGAGCAGTACTTC
TRBV28	TRBJ2-7	once	TRBD2	CGSGSFDEQYF	TGTGGGAGCGGGAGTTTCGACGAGCAGTACTTC
TRBV2	TRBJ1-1	.	.	CASSRDTEAFF	TGTGCCAGCTCGCGGGACACTGAAGCTTTCTTT
TRBV28	TRBJ1-1	once	.	CASSLRSAAFF	TGTGCCAGCAGTTTGCGGTCGGCAGCTTTCTTT
TRBV6-5	TRBJ2-3	few	.	CASSHRATSTDTQYF	TGTGCCAGCAGCCACAGGGCCACTAGCACAGATACGCAGTATTTT
TRBV6-5	TRBJ2-1	few	.	CASSPTNRLEEQFF	TGTGCCAGCAGTCCGACTAATCGACTGGAGGAGCAGTTCTTC
TRBV10-3	TRBJ2-5	.	.	CAISESGQPQVETQYF	TGTGCCATCAGTGAGTCTGGGCAGCCACAAGTAGAGACCCAGTACTTC
TRBV7-8	TRBJ2-1	few	TRBD2	CASSLAGLAGEAFF	TGTGCCAGCAGCTTAGCGGGACTAGCGGGAGAGGCGTTCTTC
TRBV7-2	TRBJ2-7	.	TRBD1	CASSLGDRGSEQYF	TGTGCCAGCAGCTTAGGAGACAGGGGTAGCGAGCAGTACTTC
TRBV10-3	TRBJ2-1	.	.	CAISDGGLYNEQFF	TGTGCCATCAGTGACGGGGGGCTTTACAATGAGCAGTTCTTC
TRBV5-1	TRBJ1-2	.	.	CASSLDYTSNYGYTF	TGCGCCAGCAGCTTAGACTACACCTCTAACTATGGCTACACCTTC
TRBV7-2	TRBJ2-5	.	TRBD1	CASSLQTGGWETQYF	TGTGCCAGCAGCCTACAGACAGGGGGCTGGGAGACCCAGTACTTC
TRBV28	TRBJ2-7	.	TRBD2	CASSLGTSGPYEQYF	TGTGCCAGCAGTTTAGGGACTAGCGGCCCTTACGAGCAGTACTTC
TRBV27	TRBJ2-3	.	.	CASSGRTTDDTQYF	TGTGCCAGCAGCGGAAGGACTACCGACGATACGCAGTATTTT
TRBV2	TRBJ2-2	.	TRBD1	CASSGTGGVTGELFF	TGTGCCAGCAGTGGGACAGGGGGCGTGACCGGGGAGCTGTTTTTT
TRBV2	TRBJ2-5	.	.	CASSDAGAHQYF	TGTGCCAGCAGTGACGCAGGGGCCCATCAGTACTTC
TRBV6-6	TRBJ2-1	.	TRBD1	CASSPPGTGIREQFF	TGTGCCAGCAGCCCCCCGGGGACAGGAATCCGTGAGCAGTTCTTC
TRBV5-1	TRBJ2-7	once	.	CASSLAEVGRYEQYF	TGCGCCAGCAGCTTGGCGGAGGTGGGAAGATACGAGCAGTACTTC
TRBV5-3	TRBJ2-5	.	TRBD2	CARAGGAGEETQYF	TGTGCCAGAGCCGGGGGGGCGGGAGAAGAGACCCAGTACTTC
TRBV5-5	TRBJ2-7	.	TRBD1	CASSWDRASSYEQYF	TGTGCCAGCAGCTGGGACAGGGCGAGCTCCTACGAGCAGTACTTC
TRBV27	TRBJ2-3	.	.	CASSSTSATDTQYF	TGTGCCAGCTCGTCTACGAGCGCCACAGATACGCAGTATTTT
TRBV19	TRBJ2-7	.	TRBD2	CASNPGTSGSQGRYEQYF	TGTGCCAGTAATCCCGGGACTAGCGGGAGTCAGGGCCGCTACGAGCAGTACTTC
TRBV7-2	TRBJ2-3	few	TRBD2	CASSLGLAVRGTQYF	TGTGCCAGCAGCCTAGGACTAGCGGTGAGGGGTACGCAGTATTTT
TRBV21-1	TRBJ1-4	.	.	CASSKGRVSNEKLFF	TGTGCCAGCAGCAAAGGGAGGGTTAGTAATGAAAAACTGTTTTTT
TRBV7-8	TRBJ1-2	.	.	CASSTMSSARVYGYTF	TGTGCCAGCAGCACCATGTCATCTGCAAGAGTCTATGGCTACACCTTC